The clone carrying this T cell receptor (beta chain) came up a few times. What it binds is not known. Out of 10 ml of fresh peripheral blood came the PBMCs. These data belong to a study of T cells in Graves' hyperthyroidism and ophthalmopathy. There were TCR beta CDR3 regions amplified from RNA transcripts. The HTBI primer set drove a first-round RT-PCR of the TCR CDR3. TCRdb re-called the multiplex PCR reads with MiXCR, one entry per CDR3 protein. The sample lists about 500,000 distinct CDR3 sequences, about 16% occurring once. Study-level results: Peripheral blood also featured most of the thyroid clonotypes expanded above 0.001.

V lost 6 bases to trimming and J lost 10 bases, with 18 bases between them. This CDR3 contains 13 residues. Per germline, CDR1 ENHRY and CDR2 SYGVKD. The specimen was blood. The J gene is TRBJ1-1, the V gene TRBV10-3, with D possibly matching TRBD1 (6 bases). The clonotype originates from a woman aged 25 to 39 with Graves' ophthalmopathy. DNA for the CDR3: TGTGCCATCAGACCCGAGGGGGACGCCCGAGCTTTCTTT. This gives the protein CAIRPEGDARAFF.